These T cell receptor beta chains were read from a single sample in a study of cytomegalovirus exposure and HLA in healthy donors. Generated by immunoSEQ multiplex PCR, the TCRdb table keeps only in-frame clones and is missing some. The data show some 150,000 clones, around four fifths seen once. The sample taken for sequencing was PBMCs. The receptors stem from a female donor in good health and CMV-seronegative. Each CDR3 is given with its conserved first and last residue. Fields, in order: clone size, D gene, V gene, J gene, CDR3 DNA, CDR3 protein. A D gene is named only where the DNA matches it firmly. Size tells how often a clone was seen (once, few, many) or the class of an expanded clone, and some rows leave it out.

>NA|TRBD2|TRBV9|TRBJ2-1
TGTGCCAGCAGCGTAGAGCGGGAGTATACCTACAATGAGCAGTTCTTC
CASSVEREYTYNEQFF
>NA|NA|TRBV21-1|TRBJ1-6
TGTGCCAGCAGCAAATCGACCCCCGGGACAGGGCGTTCACCCCTCCACTTT
CASSKSTPGTGRSPLHF
>NA|TRBD2|TRBV15|TRBJ2-3
TGTGCCACCAGCACCAGACTAGCGGGGAGCACAGATACGCAGTATTTT
CATSTRLAGSTDTQYF
>NA|NA|TRBV9|TRBJ1-6
TGTGCCAGCAGTCGGACTGACTCTAATTCACCCCTCCACTTT
CASSRTDSNSPLHF
>NA|NA|TRBV7-9|TRBJ1-1
TGTGCCAGCAGCTTGGGGGGGGTTACCACTGAAGCTTTCTTT
CASSLGGVTTEAFF
>NA|NA|TRBV21-1|TRBJ2-3
TGTGCCAGCAGCCCCCGAAGGACTTGTAGGGCAGATACGCAGTATTTT
CASSPRRTCRADTQYF
>NA|TRBD2|TRBV6-4|TRBJ2-1
TGTGCCAGCAGTGACACTAGCGGGGGTACCTACAATGAGCAGTTCTTC
CASSDTSGGTYNEQFF
>few|TRBD1|TRBV9|TRBJ1-2
TGTGCCAGCAGCGTTTCCGGGACAGGGTATGGCTACACCTTC
CASSVSGTGYGYTF
>NA|TRBD1|TRBV5-1|TRBJ2-7
TGCGCCAGCAGCGCGAGGGACAGATCCTACGAGCAGTACTTC
CASSARDRSYEQYF
>NA|TRBD2|TRBV5-5|TRBJ2-5
TGTGCCAGCAGCTTGGCCCTGGCGGGGGGGCTAAGTGGAGAGACCCAGTACTTC
CASSLALAGGLSGETQYF
>NA|TRBD2|TRBV25-1|TRBJ2-1
TGTGCCAGCACCCCGGGACTAGCGGGAGGCCCTCAATTCGATGAGCAGTTCTTC
CASTPGLAGGPQFDEQFF
>NA|NA|TRBV5-6|TRBJ1-2
TGTGCCAGCAGCCTACGCGTCGCACCTAACTATGGCTACACCTTC
CASSLRVAPNYGYTF
>NA|TRBD2|TRBV5-1|TRBJ2-7
TGCGCCAGCAGCCTAGCGGGAGGCCCCTACGAGCAGTACTTC
CASSLAGGPYEQYF
>NA|TRBD1|TRBV7-9|TRBJ2-1
TGTGCCAGCAGCTTAGGACAGGGCTATGAGCAGTTCTTC
CASSLGQGYEQFF
>NA|TRBD1|TRBV18|TRBJ1-2
TGTGCCAGCTCACCGGGGACAGGGGGCGAAGCTGGCTACACCTTC
CASSPGTGGEAGYTF
>NA|NA|TRBV30|TRBJ1-1
TGTGCCTGGAGCGCAGGGGCGAACACTGAAGCTTTCTTT
CAWSAGANTEAFF
>NA|NA|TRBV5-4|TRBJ1-1
TGTGCCAGCAGTTATGACACACGCAACACTGAAGCTTTCTTT
CASSYDTRNTEAFF
>NA|NA|TRBV5-1|TRBJ1-1
TGCGCCAGCAGCGCGGGCCTGGGGGGGACTGAAGCTTTCTTT
CASSAGLGGTEAFF
>NA|TRBD1|TRBV18|TRBJ1-2
TGTGCCAGCTCACCCAGACAGGGATGGGGCTATGGCTACACCTTC
CASSPRQGWGYGYTF
>NA|TRBD1|TRBV27|TRBJ2-7
TGTGCCAGCAGTACTACAGGGGGGAGCTCCTACGAGCAGTACTTC
CASSTTGGSSYEQYF
>NA|TRBD1|TRBV25-1|TRBJ1-6
TGTGCCAGCAGGCAAACAGGGGTGTATAATTCACCCCTCCACTTT
CASRQTGVYNSPLHF
>NA|TRBD1|TRBV29-1|TRBJ1-1
TGCAGCGTAGAAAACCGGGACAGGGGCACTGAAGCTTTCTTT
CSVENRDRGTEAFF
>once|NA|TRBV7-2|TRBJ1-2
TGTGCCAGCAGCTTAGACGGCTCGGGAGACTATGGCTACACCTTC
CASSLDGSGDYGYTF
>NA|NA|TRBV11-2|TRBJ1-2
TGTGCCAGCAGCGAACAGGGACATGGCTACACCTTC
CASSEQGHGYTF